Shown below are 21 T cell receptor beta chains from a single sample sequenced in a study of CD8+ T cells in alopecia areata. Extraction of RNA preceded its reverse transcription into cDNA, which served as the sequencing template. TCRdb keeps only in-frame clones here, not all; method: immunoSEQ multiplex PCR. This table has approximately 180,000 clones, around three fifths appearing once. Stated treatment: oral pan-JAK inhibitor, 5-10 mg twice daily. The material sequenced was CD4+ T cells sorted from blood, taken at week 24, from a patient treated with tofacitinib. These receptors were collected from a human donor with alopecia areata.

The V and J genes are TRBV4-3 and TRBJ2-2; D is unclear. CDR1 and CDR2 from the germline V gene are LGHNA and YSLEER. CDR3 length: 12 residues. Trimming removed 2 bases at V and 8 bases at J, with 6 bases between. CDR3 in amino acids: CASSQFGGELFF. DNA of the CDR3: TGCGCCAGCAGCCAATTTGGGGGGGAGCTGTTTTTT.

This clone has a count of ten or more. Other DNA sequences in the sample encode the same CDR3. The chain links TRBV10-3 to TRBJ2-3; perhaps TRBD1 as D (5 bases). The V end lost 3 bases, the J end lost 1 base, and 5 bases lay between the germline ends. The CDR3 is 13 residues long. Germline CDR1 is ENHRY and CDR2 is SYGVKD. This CDR3 is CAISDRGTDTQYF. For the CDR3, the DNA is TGTGCCATCAGTGACAGGGGCACAGATACGCAGTATTTT.

The rearrangement joins TRBV5-1 to TRBJ1-1; D unclear. Germline values: CDR1 SGHRS, CDR2 YFSETQ. V gave up 0 bases and J gave up 7 bases, with 10 bases separating them. The CDR3 loop spans 13 amino acids. Here the CDR3 reads CASSLVIGFEAFF. The CDR3 DNA is TGCGCCAGCAGCTTGGTCATAGGGTTTGAAGCTTTCTTT.

The J gene is TRBJ2-7, the V gene TRBV29-1, with TRBD1 matching 7 bases. The CDR3 sequence is 13 residues long. CDR1 SQVTM and CDR2 ANQGSEA come from the germline V gene. V lost 5 bases and J lost 2; bases outside the gene matches: 6. The CDR3 bases are TGCAGCGTTTTGACAGGGCTGACCTACGAGCAGTACTTC. The encoded protein is CSVLTGLTYEQYF.

The gene calls are TRBV9 and TRBJ1-2; no definite D call. This CDR3 comprises 11 residues. The germline V gene has CDR1 SGDLS and CDR2 YYNGEE. The V and J ends lost 5 bases and 3 bases respectively, with 5 bases between them. DNA for the CDR3: TGTGCCAGCAGTCGGGACTATGGCTACACCTTC. Protein sequence: CASSRDYGYTF. The full variable domain, rest sourced from reference TRBV9 and TRBJ1-2, is DSGVTQTPKHLITATGQRVTLRCSPRSGDLSVYWYQQSLDQGLQFLIQYYNGEERAKGNILERFSAQQFPDLHSELNLSSLELGDSALYFCASSRDYGYTFGSGTRLTVV.

This clone was counted only a few times. The V gene is TRBV9, the J gene TRBJ1-1; D perhaps matches TRBD1 (6 bases). V lost 0 bases and J 3 bases, leaving 6 bases between the germline ends. This CDR3 contains 13 residues. CDR1 SGDLS and CDR2 YYNGEE come from the germline V gene. CDR3 sequence (DNA): TGTGCCAGCAGCGTAGCAGGGGACACTGAAGCTTTCTTT. It specifies CASSVAGDTEAFF.

The J gene is TRBJ2-3, the V gene TRBV11-2; 7 positions match TRBD1. After removal of 8 bases from V and 1 base from J, the junction contained 6 bases not matched to a gene. Germline V gives CDR1 SGHAT, CDR2 FQNNGV. This CDR3 has 14 residues. The CDR3 nucleotides read TGTGCCAGCCGTACCGGACAGGGCACAGATACGCAGTATTTT. Its translation: CASRTGQGTDTQYF.

This clone has only a few counts. V and J are TRBV15 and TRBJ2-1, with 9 bases matching TRBD1. CDR3 length: 14 residues. The junction had 6 bases not matched to a gene; V was cut back by 2 bases and J by 10 bases. Germline assignment: CDR1 LNHNV and CDR2 YYDKDF (reference sequence). CDR3 in DNA: TGTGCCACCAGCAGACTGGACAGGGGCTTCGAGCAGTTCTTC. This translates into CATSRLDRGFEQFF.

This clone was detected only a few times. This sequence joins TRBV27 and TRBJ2-1; D is undetermined. The CDR3 has 15 amino acids. In germline, CDR1 is MNHEY, CDR2 SMNVEV (reference sequence). V dropped 2 bases and J dropped 1 base, with 9 bases sitting between them. DNA for the CDR3: TGTGCCAGCAGTTTAGGTGGTCAGTCCTACAATGAGCAGTTCTTC. It translates to CASSLGGQSYNEQFF.

This clone was detected only a few times. The chain carries TRBV10-3 and TRBJ2-7; tentatively, D is TRBD1 or TRBD2 (5 bases each). With 5 bases removed from V and 0 bases from J, the gap between germline ends came to 11 bases. In germline, CDR1 is ENHRY, CDR2 SYGVKD. The CDR3 is made up of 14 amino acids. This chain's CDR3 is CAISTPGTSYEQYF. DNA for the CDR3: TGTGCCATCAGTACTCCCGGGACCTCCTACGAGCAGTACTTC.

The genes are TRBV7-8 and TRBJ1-2; D is uncertain. This CDR3 is built from 12 residues. CDR1 and CDR2 from the germline V gene are SGHVS and FQNEAQ. V dropped 6 bases and J dropped 1 base, with 6 bases sitting between them. The CDR3 sequence: CASSFDNYGYTF. The CDR3 nucleotides read TGTGCCAGCAGTTTTGATAACTATGGCTACACCTTC.

The J gene is TRBJ1-2, the V gene TRBV29-1, with unresolved D. This CDR3 has 12 amino acids. From germline, CDR1 is SQVTM and CDR2 ANQGSEA. V gave up 6 bases and J gave up 7 bases, with 15 bases separating them. CDR3 region: CSVRQTLGGYTF. As DNA, the CDR3 is TGCAGCGTCCGACAAACATTGGGTGGCTACACCTTC.

The rearrangement joins TRBV19 to TRBJ1-6, with D possibly matching TRBD1 (6 bases). This CDR3 comprises 14 residues. The germline V gene encodes CDR1 LNHDA and CDR2 SQIVND (reference sequence). V lost 4 bases to trimming and J lost 3 bases, with 7 bases between them. For the CDR3, the DNA is TGTGCCAGTAGTACGGACAGCTATAATTCACCCCTCCACTTT. Protein: CASSTDSYNSPLHF. Together with reference TRBV19 and TRBJ1-6, the CDR3 gives the full variable domain: DGGITQSPKYLFRKEGQNVTLSCEQNLNHDAMYWYRQDPGQGLRLIYYSQIVNDFQKGDIAEGYSVSREKKESFPLTVTSAQKNPTAFYLCASSTDSYNSPLHFGNGTRLTVT.

The rearrangement links TRBV25-1 to TRBJ1-2; TRBD1 agrees at 8 bases. The CDR3 spans 13 residues. Unmatched junction bases numbered 2, after V lost 7 bases and J lost 1 base. CDR1 and CDR2 from the germline V gene are MGHDK and SYGVNS. CDR3 nucleotide sequence: TGTGCCAGCACGGACAGGGATAACTATGGCTACACCTTC. It codes for CASTDRDNYGYTF.

The chain combines TRBV4-3 with TRBJ2-2; D call uncertain. The V end was cut by 1 base, the J end by 6 bases, with 12 bases between. In germline, CDR1 is LGHNA, CDR2 YSLEER. The CDR3 runs to 15 residues. CDR3 loop: CASSQVIRVSGELFF. The CDR3 DNA reads as TGCGCCAGCAGCCAAGTGATTAGGGTTTCCGGGGAGCTGTTTTTT.

V is TRBV2 and J is TRBJ1-2; D is unresolved. From germline, CDR1 is SNHLY and CDR2 FYNNEI. The CDR3 has 12 residues. Trimming pared 8 bases from V and 7 bases from J, leaving 14 bases between. In DNA, the CDR3 is TGTGCCAGCGGCGAAAGAAGCTCTGGCTACACCTTC. Its translation: CASGERSSGYTF.

This chain uses TRBV19 with TRBJ2-1; 11 bases agree with TRBD2. The CDR3 sequence is 15 residues long. With V trimmed by 5 bases and J by 4 bases, 4 bases remained unmatched. Germline CDR1 reads LNHDA; CDR2 reads SQIVND (reference sequence). The CDR3 coding sequence is TGTGCCAGTAGTCCGGGACTAGCGGATTACAATGAGCAGTTCTTC. Translating gives CASSPGLADYNEQFF.

This clone has only a few counts. This chain connects TRBV7-8 to TRBJ2-5; 7 nucleotides align to TRBD1. Germline V CDR1 and CDR2: SGHVS, FQNEAQ. This CDR3 region has 14 residues. With V trimmed by 2 bases and J by 5 bases, 5 bases remained unmatched. CDR3 amino acids: CASSLQGVAETQYF. Written as DNA, the CDR3 is TGTGCCAGCAGCTTACAGGGGGTGGCGGAGACCCAGTACTTC. Together with reference TRBV7-8 and TRBJ2-5, the CDR3 gives the full variable domain: GAGVSQSPRYKVAKRGQDVALRCDPISGHVSLFWYQQALGQGPEFLTYFQNEAQLDKSGLPSDRFFAERPEGSVSTLKIQRTQQEDSAVYLCASSLQGVAETQYFGPGTRLLVL.

This clone was observed at least ten times. J is TRBJ2-1 and V is TRBV4-3; TRBD2 matches 10 bases. Looked up from germline, CDR1 is LGHNA and CDR2 is YSLEER. The CDR3 consists of 16 residues. The V segment lost 4 bases and the J segment 8 bases; nucleotides outside the gene matches: 11. DNA of the CDR3: TGCGCCAGCAGCCCATTCGAGCGGGGGGGCGTAGATGAGCAGTTCTTC. Translated: CASSPFERGGVDEQFF.

The chain carries TRBV4-3 and TRBJ2-1; D might be TRBD2 (5 bases). Trimming stripped 0 bases from V and 4 bases from J, with 13 bases between. CDR1 and CDR2 from the germline V gene are LGHNA and YSLEER. CDR3 length equals 16 residues. In nucleotides, the CDR3 is TGCGCCAGCAGCCAAGACGTGTTACGGGAATACAATGAGCAGTTCTTC. The encoded protein is CASSQDVLREYNEQFF.

This clone was detected once. This sequence joins TRBV4-3 and TRBJ2-2; TRBD2 matches 7 bases. V lost 0 bases, J lost 1 base, and 5 bases stayed unmatched. Germline CDR1 reads LGHNA; CDR2 reads YSLEER. The CDR3 has 17 residues. The CDR3 DNA sequence: TGCGCCAGCAGCCAAGAAGTGGCTAGCGGGAACACCGGGGAGCTGTTTTTT. As protein: CASSQEVASGNTGELFF.